The present entry profiles one TCR beta chain with its context. Its specificity is unknown. The CDR3 runs 13 residues. Trimming removed 6 bases at V and 3 bases at J, with 12 bases between. Germline lookup yields CDR1 LNHNV and CDR2 YYDKDF (reference sequence). The study ran its PCR with 60 Vbeta and 13 Jbeta primers. Only in-frame clones appear in the TCRdb table, and some are missing; sequencing was by immunoSEQ multiplex PCR. The sample includes around 170,000 clones, 75% to 90% of them seen just once. This entry belongs to a study of cytomegalovirus exposure and HLA in healthy donors. Study context: Earlier findings included over 90 million unique TCR beta sequences obtained from 180 million or so T cells. General study results and limits: A later analysis showed HLA-associated TCR beta chains outstripping equally common others in clonal expansion.

Healthy donors of bone marrow made up the group. What was sequenced was PBMCs. The chain joins TRBV15 to TRBJ2-7; possibly TRBD1 for D (6 bases). The receptor comes from a woman aged 18-30 years in good health and CMV-seronegative. The CDR3 spells CATRDNRDYEQYF. CDR3 nucleotides: TGTGCCACCAGAGATAACAGGGACTACGAGCAGTACTTC.